These 24 T cell receptor beta chains were all obtained from the same sample, sequenced in a study of early T cells in non-severe SARS-CoV-2 infection. MiXCR, run by TCRdb on the 5' RACE reads, gives a single entry per CDR3 protein. This sample has 95,000 to 150,000 distinct CDR3 sequences; about 15% occur once, and the top ten carry 20% to 25%. What was sequenced was whole blood. Source of these receptors: an adult who was a healthcare worker with PCR-confirmed SARS-CoV-2 infection or an uninfected control (not recorded which).

The gene calls are TRBV11-2 and TRBJ1-2; possible D gene TRBD1, 6 bases. The CDR3 totals 11 residues. Germline lookup yields CDR1 SGHAT and CDR2 FQNNGV. Trimming left V 6 bases short and J 9 bases short, with 11 bases between. The CDR3 loop is CASRTGQSYTF. The CDR3 nucleotides are TGTGCCAGCAGAACCGGACAGAGCTACACCTTC.

The chain couples TRBV11-2 to TRBJ2-6; D uncertain. CDR3 length: 16 amino acids. V gave up 1 base and J gave up 0 bases, with 7 bases separating them. The germline gives CDR1 SGHAT, CDR2 FQNNGV. This CDR3 is CASSLGHNSGANVLTF. CDR3 in DNA: TGTGCCAGCAGCTTAGGGCATAACTCTGGGGCCAACGTCCTGACTTTC.

This clonotype was counted between two and nine times. The chain is built from TRBV19 and TRBJ2-7; 9 nucleotides align to TRBD1. V gave up 5 bases and J gave up 4 bases; unmatched junction bases: 6. Germline lookup yields CDR1 LNHDA and CDR2 SQIVND (reference sequence). CDR3 length equals 14 residues. The CDR3 DNA follows: TGTGCCAGTAGTCCCCGGACAGGGGCGTACGAGCAGTACTTC. Its translation is CASSPRTGAYEQYF.

This clonotype came up many times. This CDR3 reads CASRNQGSGDEQFF. The CDR3 coding sequence is TGCGCCAGCAGAAACCAGGGGAGCGGCGATGAGCAGTTCTTC. The V call is TRBV5-1, the J call TRBJ2-1; D may be TRBD1 (6 bases). Germline V gene sequence: CDR1 SGHRS, CDR2 YFSETQ. This CDR3 is built from 14 residues. V lost 5 bases and J 8 bases, leaving 17 bases between the germline ends.

The rearrangement joins TRBV7-9 to TRBJ1-1; D ambiguous. Germline CDR1 reads SEHNR; CDR2 reads FQNEAQ (reference sequence). CDR3 length: 14 amino acids. V was trimmed by 1 base and J by 3 bases, leaving 9 bases between them. CDR3 in DNA: TGTGCCAGCAGCTTAGGGGTGACGGACACTGAAGCTTTCTTT. Translation: CASSLGVTDTEAFF.

This sequence joins TRBV30 and TRBJ1-5; 10 bases line up with TRBD1. The CDR3 runs to 14 residues. Germline loops: CDR1 GTSNPN, CDR2 SVGIG (reference sequence). With V trimmed by 3 bases and J by 5 bases, 4 bases remained unmatched. This chain's CDR3 is CAWSGTGVDQPQHF. Here the CDR3 DNA reads TGTGCCTGGAGCGGGACAGGGGTTGATCAGCCCCAGCATTTT. Supplemented by reference TRBV30 and TRBJ1-5, the full variable domain reads SQTIHQWPATLVQPVGSPLSLECTVEGTSNPNLYWYRQAAGRGLQLLFYSVGIGQISSEVPQNLSASRPQDRQFILSSKKLLLSDSGFYLCAWSGTGVDQPQHFGDGTRLSIL.

The V call is TRBV7-2, the J call TRBJ1-6; D unresolved. CDR3 size: 14 residues. Germline CDR1 SGHTA, CDR2 FQGNSA. Trimming took off 1 base at V and 14 bases at J, with 15 bases between the two ends. The CDR3, as DNA: TGTGCCAGCAGCTTAGTAGCGGGATTTCAGACCCTCCACTTT. Protein: CASSLVAGFQTLHF.

The chain is built from TRBV7-2 and TRBJ1-1, with a possible D match to TRBD1 (6 bases). Looked up from germline, CDR1 is SGHTA and CDR2 is FQGNSA. Trimming took 6 bases from V and 7 from J, leaving 12 bases between them. The CDR3 contains 12 residues. CDR3 amino acids: CASSWTDFEAFF. In DNA, the CDR3 is TGTGCCAGCAGTTGGACAGACTTTGAAGCTTTCTTT.

DNA of the CDR3: TGTGCCAGCAGCTTATGGGGGGGAAATGAGCAGTTCTTC. This codes for CASSLWGGNEQFF. The chain employs TRBV7-3 and TRBJ2-1; 7 nucleotides agree with TRBD2. Germline V CDR1 and CDR2: SGHTA, FQGTGA. CDR3 length: 13 residues. V was pared by 2 bases and J by 7 bases, with 2 bases of the junction left unmatched. Based on the CDR3 plus reference TRBV7-3 and TRBJ2-1, the full variable domain is GAGVSQTPSNKVTEKGKYVELRCDPISGHTALYWYRQSLGQGPEFLIYFQGTGAADDSGLPNDRFFAVRPEGSVSTLKIQRTERGDSAVYLCASSLWGGNEQFFGPGTRLTVL.

This chain links TRBV18 with TRBJ2-5, with D uncertain. Germline CDR1 KGHSH, CDR2 LQKENI. Trimming took 2 bases from V and 9 from J, leaving 16 bases between them. The CDR3 contains 14 residues. CDR3 DNA: TGTGCCAGCTCACCAGAAGACCAACCTGGAGCCCAGTACTTC. Amino acid sequence: CASSPEDQPGAQYF.

The rearrangement joins TRBV29-1 to TRBJ2-1; no reliable D call. V shed 0 bases and J shed 12 bases, with 9 bases lying between them. Germline CDR1 and CDR2: SQVTM and ANQGSEA. The CDR3 length is 11 residues. This chain's CDR3 is CSVEDPSAQFF. The CDR3 DNA reads as TGCAGCGTTGAAGATCCCAGCGCGCAGTTCTTC.

This clonotype has more than one count but fewer than ten. The V call is TRBV2, the J call TRBJ2-1, with D unclear. Germline V lookup: CDR1 SNHLY, CDR2 FYNNEI. The V end lost 6 bases, the J end lost 9 bases, and 21 bases lay between the germline ends. The length of the CDR3 is 15 residues. CDR3: CASRVSVNPQVEQFF. CDR3 coding DNA: TGTGCCAGCAGGGTATCAGTCAATCCCCAAGTTGAGCAGTTCTTC. Supplemented by reference TRBV2 and TRBJ2-1, the full variable domain reads EPEVTQTPSHQVTQMGQEVILRCVPISNHLYFYWYRQILGQKVEFLVSFYNNEISEKSEIFDDQFSVERPDGSNFTLKIRSTKLEDSAMYFCASRVSVNPQVEQFFGPGTRLTVL.

This chain links TRBV3-1 with TRBJ1-1, with TRBD1 as a possible D gene (5 bases). The germline V gene encodes CDR1 LGHDT and CDR2 YNNKEL (reference sequence). Trimming stripped 3 bases from V and 4 bases from J, with 15 bases between. The CDR3 length is 15 residues. The chain's CDR3 is CASSQTQGLGTEAFF. CDR3 nucleotide sequence: TGTGCCAGCAGCCAGACCCAGGGCTTAGGCACTGAAGCTTTCTTT.

The rearrangement uses TRBV25-1 and TRBJ1-1; D is unclear. The CDR3 extends over 14 amino acids. The germline V gene encodes CDR1 MGHDK and CDR2 SYGVNS. The V end was cut by 5 bases, the J end by 5 bases, with 15 bases between. This CDR3 reads CASSRGLLRTEAFF. CDR3 nucleotide sequence: TGTGCCAGCAGTCGCGGTCTTCTCCGAACTGAAGCTTTCTTT.

CDR3 protein: CASSDGTGNGYTF. The CDR3 bases are TGTGCCAGCAGTGACGGGACAGGGAATGGCTACACCTTC. V usage is TRBV12-3 or TRBV12-4 and J usage is TRBJ1-2, with 9 bases matching TRBD1. The junction had 4 bases not matched to a gene; V was cut back by 5 bases and J by 6 bases. The length of the CDR3 is 13 residues.

This clonotype was seen many times. This chain connects TRBV12-3 or TRBV12-4 to TRBJ1-2; D gene ambiguous. The CDR3 contains 11 residues. Trimming took off 7 bases at V and 4 bases at J, with 7 bases between the two ends. The CDR3 DNA reads TGTGCCAGCACCAAGACCTATGGCTACACCTTC. This translates into CASTKTYGYTF.

The chain is built from TRBV7-9 and TRBJ1-1, with TRBD1 matching over 7 bases. This CDR3 has 14 residues. CDR1 is SEHNR, CDR2 FQNEAQ, per germline (reference sequence). V trimming: 5 bases; J trimming: 3 bases; junction bases outside the gene matches: 6. The CDR3 coding sequence is TGTGCCAGCAGCCGAGGGGACAGCCACACTGAAGCTTTCTTT. This codes for CASSRGDSHTEAFF.

This clonotype was recorded a few times. The V call is TRBV13, the J call TRBJ1-2; D is unresolved. CDR1 is PRHDT and CDR2 is FYEKMQ in the germline V gene (reference sequence). The CDR3 is 14 amino acids. V was cut by 4 bases and J by 2 bases, with 11 bases left in between. CDR3 in DNA: TGTGCCAGCAGCTCAATGAGGGTCAACTATGGCTACACCTTC. Its protein product is CASSSMRVNYGYTF.

This chain connects TRBV12-3 or TRBV12-4 to TRBJ2-1; unclear D gene. Trimming removed 0 bases at V and 10 bases at J, with 13 bases between. This CDR3 has 14 residues. CDR3 protein: CASSLAPAVEEQFF. The DNA of the CDR3 is TGTGCCAGCAGTTTAGCGCCAGCCGTTGAAGAGCAGTTCTTC.

This clonotype was observed a handful of times. The chain recombines TRBV12-5 with TRBJ1-1; 7 positions agree with TRBD1. Germline CDR1 is LGHNT and CDR2 is FRNRAP. V gave up 9 bases and J gave up 1 base; unmatched junction bases: 5. The CDR3 has 13 amino acids. The CDR3 DNA sequence: TGTGCTAGCGGGGGACAGTCGAACACTGAAGCTTTCTTT. This sequence encodes CASGGQSNTEAFF.

V is TRBV19 and J is TRBJ2-3, with D hard to call. V was cut by 5 bases and J by 3 bases, with 9 bases left in between. The germline V gene encodes CDR1 LNHDA and CDR2 SQIVND (reference sequence). This CDR3 comprises 13 residues. The CDR3 DNA reads as TGTGCCAGTAGTCCCGGCCCGACAGATACGCAGTATTTT. This codes for CASSPGPTDTQYF.

CDR3 residues: CASSPSSGLNTEAFF. In nucleotides, the CDR3 is TGCGCCAGCAGCCCGTCGAGCGGGTTGAACACTGAAGCTTTCTTT. The chain joins TRBV5-1 to TRBJ1-1; no clear D gene. The ends were cut back, 4 bases at V and 0 bases at J, with 13 bases in the middle. CDR1 is SGHRS, CDR2 YFSETQ, per germline. The CDR3 totals 15 residues.

This clonotype has at least ten counts. The chain employs TRBV6-6 and TRBJ1-2, with D possibly TRBD1 on 5 matching bases. Trimming removed 6 bases at V and 4 bases at J, with 24 bases between. Germline V gives CDR1 MNHNY, CDR2 SVGAGI (reference sequence). The CDR3 covers 17 residues. The CDR3 DNA reads as TGTGCCAGCAGCCAACCAACCGGGACGGCGAGTGGCTATGGCTACACCTTC. Its protein is CASSQPTGTASGYGYTF.

This clonotype has just a few counts. The rearrangement links TRBV2 to TRBJ1-2, with D possibly TRBD1 on 6 matching bases. The CDR3 is 14 residues long. Germline V gives CDR1 SNHLY, CDR2 FYNNEI. Deletions cut 7 bases from V and 4 bases from J, with 16 bases between. CDR3 in amino acids: CASIVDRSSYGYTF. CDR3 DNA sequence: TGTGCCAGCATCGTTGACAGGTCCTCCTATGGCTACACCTTC.